These 26 T cell receptor beta chains were all obtained from the same sample, sequenced in a study of blood T cell repertoires in COVID-19. The assay was immunoSEQ multiplex PCR, and TCRdb's table has in-frame clones only and misses some. The top ten hold around 13% of the sample, which has tens of thousands of clones, around 89% seen once. Sequencing was carried out using peripheral blood. The receptors come from an older man with active or convalescent COVID-19.

The chain links TRBV19 to TRBJ1-1, with D perhaps matching TRBD1 (6 bases). CDR3 length: 14 residues. From germline, CDR1 is LNHDA and CDR2 SQIVND (reference sequence). The V and J ends lost 6 bases and 4 bases respectively, with 15 bases between them. CDR3 nucleotide sequence: TGTGCCAGTAGCGTACAGGGTATTGTCACTGAAGCTTTCTTT. Amino acid sequence: CASSVQGIVTEAFF. The variable domain in full, completed from reference TRBV19 and TRBJ1-1, reads DGGITQSPKYLFRKEGQNVTLSCEQNLNHDAMYWYRQDPGQGLRLIYYSQIVNDFQKGDIAEGYSVSREKKESFPLTVTSAQKNPTAFYLCASSVQGIVTEAFFGQGTRLTVV.

This chain joins TRBV6-6 and TRBJ1-3; D gene unclear. The CDR3 length is 13 residues. Trimming took 5 bases from V and 8 from J, leaving 13 bases between them. From germline, CDR1 is MNHNY and CDR2 SVGAGI (reference sequence). The DNA of the CDR3 is TGTGCCAGCAGTAACCAACCAGTCTACACCATATATTTT. This encodes CASSNQPVYTIYF.

This chain uses TRBV7-9 with TRBJ1-5; 8 positions agree with TRBD1. Trimming at V came to 6 bases and at J to 7 bases, leaving 2 bases not matched to a gene. Germline lookup yields CDR1 SEHNR and CDR2 FQNEAQ (reference sequence). This CDR3 contains 12 residues. The CDR3 DNA follows: TGTGCCAGCAGTGACAGGGGACAGCCCCAGCATTTT. Translation: CASSDRGQPQHF.

V gene TRBV4-1 combines with J gene TRBJ2-3; 8 nucleotides match TRBD2. J gave up 2 bases and V 1 base, and 11 bases lay outside the gene matches. Germline CDR1 is MGHRA and CDR2 is YSYEKL. CDR3 size: 18 residues. CDR3 in amino acids: CASSQASSGSSLTDTQYF. CDR3 sequence (DNA): TGCGCCAGCAGCCAAGCATCAAGCGGGAGTAGCCTCACAGATACGCAGTATTTT.

The chain uses TRBV30 and TRBJ1-4, with TRBD1 as a possible D gene (6 bases). V was shortened by 2 bases and J by 3 bases, with 13 bases between the two germline ends. This CDR3 is 15 amino acids long. The germline V gene encodes CDR1 GTSNPN and CDR2 SVGIG (reference sequence). CDR3: CAWSRQEGPNEKLFF. DNA of the CDR3: TGTGCCTGGAGTCGACAGGAAGGACCTAATGAAAAACTGTTTTTT.

The V call is TRBV7-8, the J call TRBJ2-7; TRBD1 might be the D (6 bases). The CDR3 consists of 14 residues. V dropped 5 bases and J dropped 0 bases, with 11 bases sitting between them. Germline CDR1 and CDR2: SGHVS and FQNEAQ. The CDR3 DNA sequence: TGTGCCAGCAGCACGAGGGACACCTCCTACGAGCAGTACTTC. Translated, it gives CASSTRDTSYEQYF.

The chain couples TRBV28 to TRBJ2-3; D gene uncertain. Germline lookup yields CDR1 MDHEN and CDR2 SYDVKM. V lost 6 bases, J lost 5 bases, and 15 bases lay in between. The length of the CDR3 is 14 residues. CDR3 nucleotide sequence: TGTGCCAGCAGCAAACCCCACAATCGAGATACGCAGTATTTT. Residues: CASSKPHNRDTQYF.

This clone was observed a single time. The chain carries TRBV5-4 and TRBJ2-2, with 9 nucleotides matching TRBD1. The CDR3 runs 15 residues. Germline loops: CDR1 SGHNT, CDR2 YYREEE (reference sequence). V was pared by 2 bases and J by 5 bases, with 4 bases of the junction left unmatched. CDR3 loop: CASSFRQGETGELFF. CDR3 DNA: TGTGCCAGCAGCTTCAGACAGGGGGAGACCGGGGAGCTGTTTTTT.

This clone was picked up one time. This rearrangement joins TRBV5-4 to TRBJ2-2, with D possibly matching TRBD1 (5 bases). The CDR3 has 13 amino acids. The germline V and J ends were trimmed by 10 bases and 7 bases, with 17 bases remaining between them. Germline V gene data show CDR1 as SGHNT and CDR2 as YYREEE (reference sequence). CDR3: CASLEGADGELFF. The CDR3 region has the DNA TGTGCCTCACTGGAAGGGGCCGACGGGGAGCTGTTTTTT.

In this sample, this clone turned up once. The CDR3 protein is CASSQPPGDEQYF. For the CDR3, the DNA is TGTGCCAGCAGCCAACCCCCCGGGGACGAGCAGTACTTC. The chain couples TRBV3-1 (or the pseudogene TRBV3-2) to TRBJ2-7, with a tentative D call TRBD2 (5 bases). Germline V lookup: CDR1 LGHDT, CDR2 YNNKEL (reference sequence). The CDR3 loop spans 13 amino acids. V lost 2 bases and J 5 bases, leaving 10 bases between the germline ends.

The CDR3 sequence is CATSRAQETQYF. In DNA form, the CDR3 reads TGTGCCACCAGCAGAGCCCAGGAGACCCAGTACTTC. This sequence joins TRBV15 and TRBJ2-5; D not resolved. The CDR3 is 12 residues long. Trimming shortened V by 1 base and J by 5 bases, and 5 bases separated the two germline ends. Germline assignment: CDR1 LNHNV and CDR2 YYDKDF (reference sequence).

The J gene is TRBJ2-4, the V gene TRBV5-1; 9 bases align to TRBD2. Per germline, CDR1 SGHRS and CDR2 YFSETQ. Trimming cost V 2 bases and J 7 bases; bases outside gene matches: 10. This CDR3 comprises 16 residues. CDR3 amino acids: CASSLEAGGPTNIQYF. The CDR3 DNA is TGCGCCAGCAGCTTAGAGGCGGGAGGGCCGACGAACATTCAGTACTTC.

This clone was detected only once. The CDR3 region has the DNA TGTGCCAGCAGTGGGGGAAGGGGGACGCCCCAGCATTTT. This encodes CASSGGRGTPQHF. The V call is TRBV2, the J call TRBJ1-5; D may be TRBD1 (6 bases). CDR1 and CDR2 (germline): SNHLY, FYNNEI. V lost 4 bases, J lost 9 bases, and 13 bases lay in between. This CDR3 is 13 amino acids long.

The chain recombines TRBV5-1 with TRBJ2-1; maybe TRBD1 (5 bases). The CDR3 consists of 15 residues. Germline V gene lookup returns CDR1 SGHRS and CDR2 YFSETQ. V was trimmed by 0 bases and J by 5 bases, leaving 12 bases between them. The CDR3 DNA sequence: TGCGCCAGCAGCTTGGAGTGGGGCCCCCACAATGAGCAGTTCTTC. Protein sequence: CASSLEWGPHNEQFF.

This sequence joins TRBV13 and TRBJ1-1; maybe TRBD1 (5 bases). CDR1 and CDR2 from the germline V gene are PRHDT and FYEKMQ (reference sequence). This CDR3 is built from 15 residues. V gave up 4 bases and J gave up 3 bases, with 15 bases separating them. The CDR3 is CASSSRDGGDTEAFF. The CDR3 DNA sequence: TGTGCCAGCAGCTCCCGGGACGGAGGGGACACTGAAGCTTTCTTT.

V is TRBV6-5 and J is TRBJ2-1; tentatively, D is TRBD2 (5 bases). The germline V gene has CDR1 MNHEY and CDR2 SVGAGI. CDR3 length: 13 residues. The CDR3, as DNA: TGTGCAGCAGGTCGAGCGGTGGGCAATGAGCAGTTCTTC. This gives the protein CAAGRAVGNEQFF.

This chain joins TRBV19 and TRBJ2-1, with 9 bases identical to TRBD1. This CDR3 comprises 16 residues. CDR1 and CDR2 (germline): LNHDA, SQIVND (reference sequence). Trimming removed 7 bases from V and 4 bases from J; junction bases left unmatched: 11. In nucleotides, the CDR3 is TGTGCCAGTACCCCGGGACAGGGTACCCCTTACAATGAGCAGTTCTTC. Protein: CASTPGQGTPYNEQFF. Full variable domain (remainder filled in from reference TRBV19 and TRBJ2-1): DGGITQSPKYLFRKEGQNVTLSCEQNLNHDAMYWYRQDPGQGLRLIYYSQIVNDFQKGDIAEGYSVSREKKESFPLTVTSAQKNPTAFYLCASTPGQGTPYNEQFFGPGTRLTVL.

This clone was seen only once. This sequence joins TRBV3-1 (or the pseudogene TRBV3-2) and TRBJ2-7; 7 nucleotides align to TRBD2. Germline CDR1 and CDR2: LGHDT and YNNKEL (reference sequence). The CDR3 covers 18 residues. Germline trimming cut 1 base from V and 0 bases from J; bases unmatched to any gene: 12. CDR3 amino acids: CASSQGSPTSPLSYEQYF. CDR3 bases: TGTGCCAGCAGCCAAGGGTCACCGACTAGCCCTCTCTCCTACGAGCAGTACTTC.

The V and J genes are TRBV4-3 and TRBJ2-5; TRBD1 agrees at 7 bases. With 3 bases clipped from V and 5 bases from J, the junction kept 9 bases outside the gene matches. Germline CDR1 LGHNA, CDR2 YSLEER. The CDR3 covers 15 residues. CDR3 nucleotides: TGCGCCAGCAGCCAGCAGACAGGGCAGGGGGAGACCCAGTACTTC. Translating it yields CASSQQTGQGETQYF.

This chain uses TRBV6-1 with TRBJ2-6; a possible D gene is TRBD1 (5 bases). The germline CDR1 and CDR2 sequences are MNHNS and SASEGT. Trimming shortened V by 2 bases and J by 0 bases, and 8 bases separated the two germline ends. This CDR3 is built from 16 residues. CDR3 coding DNA: TGTGCCAGCAGTGAATGGGGCAGCTCTGGGGCCAACGTCCTGACTTTC. Translating gives CASSEWGSSGANVLTF.

V and J are TRBV19 and TRBJ2-3; D may be TRBD1 (6 bases). CDR3 length: 14 residues. CDR1 and CDR2 (germline): LNHDA, SQIVND (reference sequence). The ends were cut back, 6 bases at V and 3 bases at J, with 13 bases in the middle. CDR3 nucleotide sequence: TGTGCCAGTAGCCGGCAGGGGACGACAGATACGCAGTATTTT. Translated: CASSRQGTTDTQYF.

The chain combines TRBV19 with TRBJ2-3; D perhaps matches TRBD2 (6 bases). CDR3 size: 13 residues. CDR1 and CDR2 from the germline V gene are LNHDA and SQIVND (reference sequence). Trimming left V 6 bases short and J 0 bases short, with 7 bases between. Here the CDR3 reads CASSGTSTDTQYF. The DNA for the CDR3 is TGTGCCAGTAGCGGGACTAGCACAGATACGCAGTATTTT.

The CDR3 coding sequence is TGTGCCAGCAGCCAAGGCTTTGCAGCTAACTATGGCTACACCTTC. Its protein product is CASSQGFAANYGYTF. The chain couples TRBV3-1 (or the pseudogene TRBV3-2) to TRBJ1-2; D remains ambiguous. Germline CDR1 and CDR2: LGHDT and YNNKEL (reference sequence). The CDR3 spans 15 residues. V lost 1 base and J 0 bases, leaving 9 bases between the germline ends.

The chain employs TRBV7-3 and TRBJ2-2; D remains unclear. This CDR3 is 14 amino acids long. Trimming shortened V by 7 bases and J by 1 base, and 10 bases separated the two germline ends. Germline assignment: CDR1 SGHTA and CDR2 FQGTGA. CDR3 amino acids: CASTPAMNTGELFF. The CDR3 DNA follows: TGTGCCAGCACTCCCGCTATGAACACCGGGGAGCTGTTTTTT.

The rearrangement joins TRBV6-5 to TRBJ1-3; D possibly corresponds to TRBD1 (6 bases). Germline V lookup: CDR1 MNHEY, CDR2 SVGAGI. V lost 8 bases, J lost 1 base, and 6 bases lay in between. The CDR3 covers 12 residues. Here the CDR3 DNA reads TGTGCCAGCGGACAGTCTGGAAACACCATATATTTT. This encodes CASGQSGNTIYF.

This chain links TRBV19 with TRBJ1-5; weak D call: TRBD1 (5 bases). This CDR3 is built from 13 residues. V was clipped by 5 bases and J by 4 bases, with 9 bases between them. CDR1 LNHDA and CDR2 SQIVND come from the germline V gene (reference sequence). CDR3 region: CASSGAANQPQHF. The CDR3 nucleotides read TGTGCCAGTAGTGGGGCAGCGAATCAGCCCCAGCATTTT.